The rows below give T cell receptor beta chains drawn from one sample of a study of OX40 agonist ivuxolimab in advanced cancers. Profiled with immunoSEQ multiplex PCR; TCRdb holds only in-frame clones, not every one. This table has 60,000 or so clones, roughly 84% appearing once. Sample: CD4+ or CD8+ T cells sorted from blood, taken in a trial of the OX40 agonist ivuxolimab. Receptors originate from an adult with an advanced solid tumor such as melanoma, head and neck, liver or kidney cancer. The CDR3 runs from the conserved cysteine through the conserved F or W. The D gene is left open where the match is weak. Clone size is not always given. Where it is, it says once, few, many or a class for expanded clones.

j_gene	v_gene	d_gene	abundance	CDR3aa	CDR3nt
TRBJ2-2	TRBV19	TRBD1	NA	CASGRGTGTGRSTGELFF	TGTGCCAGCGGACGGGGGACCGGGACAGGGAGATCCACCGGGGAGCTGTTTTTT
TRBJ1-2	TRBV7-6	TRBD1	NA	CASSLAGTVGYTF	TGTGCCAGCAGCTTAGCGGGGACAGTCGGCTACACCTTC
TRBJ2-7	TRBV28	NA	few	CASSEGVHEQYF	TGTGCCAGCAGTGAGGGGGTACACGAGCAGTACTTC
TRBJ1-6	TRBV10-3	NA	NA	CAISESLRRYAGTQGNSPLHF	TGTGCCATCAGTGAGTCGCTACGCCGATACGCAGGGACTCAGGGTAATTCACCCCTCCACTTT
TRBJ1-6	TRBV6-5	NA	NA	CASSYGGGAADSPLHF	TGTGCCAGCAGTTACGGGGGGGGTGCGGCTGATTCACCCCTCCACTTT
TRBJ1-2	TRBV4-2	TRBD1	NA	CASSQAPGGIYGYTF	TGTGCCAGCAGCCAAGCTCCAGGGGGCATCTATGGCTACACCTTC
TRBJ1-3	TRBV30	NA	NA	CAWTPGRYSGNTIYF	TGTGCCTGGACCCCGGGACGGTACTCTGGAAACACCATATATTTT
TRBJ1-5	TRBV9	TRBD1	NA	CASSVGQGNQPQHF	TGTGCCAGCAGCGTAGGACAGGGAAATCAGCCCCAGCATTTT
TRBJ2-7	TRBV7-6	TRBD2	NA	CASSLLAGATSYEQYF	TGTGCCAGCAGCTTACTAGCGGGGGCGACCTCCTACGAGCAGTACTTC
TRBJ1-6	TRBV5-1	NA	NA	CASSLVPALGDSPLHF	TGCGCCAGCAGCTTGGTCCCGGCCCTGGGTGATTCACCCCTCCACTTT
TRBJ1-5	TRBV27	NA	NA	CASSRKVGAYQPQHF	TGTGCCAGCAGTCGGAAAGTCGGAGCTTATCAGCCCCAGCATTTT
TRBJ2-5	TRBV11-3	TRBD2	NA	CASSKSSGVGETQYF	TGTGCCAGCAGCAAGTCTAGCGGGGTCGGCGAGACCCAGTACTTC
TRBJ2-2	TRBV19	TRBD1	NA	CASRGTGVAGELFF	TGTGCCAGTAGGGGGACAGGGGTAGCCGGGGAGCTGTTTTTT
TRBJ1-6	TRBV5-1	TRBD1	NA	CASSPGTDNSPLHF	TGCGCCAGCAGCCCCGGGACAGATAATTCACCCCTCCACTTT
TRBJ2-2	TRBV19	TRBD1	NA	CASRGGQGVLNGELFF	TGTGCCAGTAGGGGAGGACAGGGGGTTTTGAACGGGGAGCTGTTTTTT
TRBJ1-6	TRBV6-5	NA	NA	CASSYSYNSPLHF	TGTGCCAGCAGTTATTCCTATAATTCACCCCTCCACTTT
TRBJ1-4	TRBV19	NA	NA	CASSIGSGRLNEKLFF	TGTGCCAGTAGTATAGGTAGTGGGCGGCTTAATGAAAAACTGTTTTTT
TRBJ2-1	TRBV15	TRBD1	NA	CATSTRQGSYNEQFF	TGTGCCACCAGCACAAGACAGGGGAGCTACAATGAGCAGTTCTTC
TRBJ1-4	TRBV28	TRBD1	NA	CASSAMTGSNEKLFF	TGTGCCAGCAGTGCGATGACAGGGTCTAATGAAAAACTGTTTTTT
TRBJ2-5	TRBV19	NA	NA	CASRGGPYQETQYF	TGTGCCAGTAGAGGGGGGCCGTACCAAGAGACCCAGTACTTC
TRBJ1-5	TRBV19	TRBD1	NA	CASSITGTENQPQHF	TGTGCCAGTAGTATTACCGGGACAGAAAATCAGCCCCAGCATTTT
TRBJ2-5	TRBV10-1	TRBD2	NA	CASSESSGRETQYF	TGCGCCAGCAGTGAGTCTAGCGGGAGGGAGACCCAGTACTTC
TRBJ2-7	TRBV19	TRBD2	NA	CASSNFGRNEQYF	TGTGCCAGTAGTAACTTCGGGAGGAACGAGCAGTACTTC
TRBJ2-6	TRBV30	NA	NA	CAWTASGANVLTF	TGTGCCTGGACAGCCTCTGGGGCCAACGTCCTGACTTTC
TRBJ2-1	TRBV21-1	NA	NA	CARKNSGSWRNEQFF	TGTGCCAGGAAGAATAGCGGGAGTTGGAGAAATGAGCAGTTCTTC
TRBJ1-6	TRBV18	NA	few	CASSPPGLANNSPLHF	TGTGCCAGCTCACCACCGGGTCTGGCAAATAATTCACCCCTCCACTTT
TRBJ1-2	TRBV10-3	TRBD1	NA	CAISELTGAYGYTF	TGTGCCATCAGTGAGTTGACAGGGGCCTATGGCTACACCTTC
TRBJ1-5	TRBV6-1	NA	NA	CASSEGGREYVQPQHF	TGTGCCAGCAGTGAAGGGGGCAGGGAGTATGTTCAGCCCCAGCATTTT
TRBJ1-2	TRBV6-4	NA	NA	CASSPDANYGYTF	TGTGCCAGCAGCCCCGACGCTAACTATGGCTACACCTTC
TRBJ1-1	TRBV29-1	NA	NA	CSVEVGWAEAFF	TGCAGCGTTGAGGTAGGGTGGGCTGAAGCTTTCTTT
TRBJ1-5	TRBV27	TRBD1	NA	CASRQGQRNQPQHF	TGTGCCAGCAGACAGGGGCAGCGCAATCAGCCCCAGCATTTT
TRBJ1-2	TRBV7-2	NA	NA	CASTPSAQVYGYTF	TGTGCCAGCACCCCTTCGGCTCAAGTCTATGGCTACACCTTC
TRBJ1-3	TRBV28	NA	NA	CASSPPGNTIYF	TGTGCCAGCAGCCCCCCTGGAAACACCATATATTTT
TRBJ1-6	TRBV7-9	NA	NA	CASSLGENSPLHF	TGTGCCAGCAGCTTAGGAGAGAATTCACCCCTCCACTTT
TRBJ1-4	TRBV4-1	NA	NA	CASSQGGFGTTNEKLFF	TGCGCCAGCAGCCAAGGGGGCTTTGGAACAACTAATGAAAAACTGTTTTTT
TRBJ2-5	TRBV7-6	TRBD2	once	CASSGGLAGVRETQYF	TGTGCCAGCAGCGGGGGACTAGCGGGGGTGAGAGAGACCCAGTACTTC
TRBJ2-7	TRBV14	NA	NA	CASSQVRGAGEQYF	TGTGCCAGCAGCCAAGTCCGGGGGGCGGGCGAGCAGTACTTC
TRBJ1-5	TRBV2	NA	NA	CASREAQWNQPQHF	TGTGCCAGCAGGGAGGCTCAGTGGAATCAGCCCCAGCATTTT
TRBJ1-1	TRBV5-1	NA	few	CASSFGQGTEAFF	TGCGCCAGCAGCTTCGGCCAGGGCACTGAAGCTTTCTTT
TRBJ1-2	TRBV30	NA	once	CAWSGGGGSYGYTF	TGTGCCTGGAGTGGAGGGGGGGGAAGCTATGGCTACACCTTC
TRBJ1-1	TRBV2	TRBD1	once	CASSEQGGTEAFF	TGTGCCAGCAGTGAGCAGGGGGGCACTGAAGCTTTCTTT
TRBJ1-5	TRBV30	NA	NA	CAWTLDSNQPQHF	TGTGCCTGGACTTTAGATAGCAATCAGCCCCAGCATTTT
TRBJ2-1	TRBV7-2	NA	NA	CASRPGTYNEQFF	TGTGCCAGCCGGCCCGGGACCTACAATGAGCAGTTCTTC
TRBJ1-4	TRBV19	NA	NA	CASSDWSREKLFF	TGTGCCAGTAGCGATTGGTCCCGTGAAAAACTGTTTTTT
TRBJ2-1	TRBV7-9	TRBD2	NA	CASSQYQGLAGGRGEQFF	TGTGCCAGCAGCCAGTACCAGGGACTAGCGGGGGGCCGAGGTGAGCAGTTCTTC
TRBJ1-5	TRBV18	NA	NA	CASSPRADSNQPQHF	TGTGCCAGCTCACCAAGAGCAGATAGCAATCAGCCCCAGCATTTT
TRBJ2-7	TRBV6-1	TRBD2	NA	CASRTGTNYEQYF	TGTGCCAGCAGGACCGGGACTAATTACGAGCAGTACTTC
TRBJ1-2	TRBV21-1	NA	NA	CASSKGCIPGTLNYGYTF	TGTGCCAGCAGCAAAGGGTGCATTCCCGGGACTTTAAACTATGGCTACACCTTC
TRBJ2-5	TRBV7-9	TRBD2	NA	CASSLARVAGDWGETQYF	TGTGCCAGCAGCTTAGCGAGGGTAGCGGGAGATTGGGGAGAGACCCAGTACTTC
TRBJ2-7	TRBV5-5	NA	once	CASSLWGTTYEQYF	TGTGCCAGCAGCTTGTGGGGGACCACCTACGAGCAGTACTTC
TRBJ1-5	TRBV28	NA	few	CASSHTGLGNQPQHF	TGTGCCAGCAGTCATACAGGGTTGGGGAATCAGCCCCAGCATTTT
TRBJ2-5	TRBV7-2	NA	NA	CASSLDQAQETQYF	TGTGCCAGCAGCTTAGACCAGGCACAAGAGACCCAGTACTTC
TRBJ1-4	TRBV4-3	TRBD1	NA	CASSQDGTGLGINEKLFF	TGCGCCAGCAGCCAAGACGGGACAGGCCTGGGGATTAATGAAAAACTGTTTTTT
TRBJ2-5	TRBV5-1	NA	NA	CASSLIPGETQYF	TGCGCCAGCAGCTTGATTCCGGGGGAGACCCAGTACTTC
TRBJ2-2	TRBV6-6	NA	NA	CASSPYRQAESRELFF	TGTGCCAGCTCCCCCTACAGACAGGCTGAATCCCGGGAGCTGTTTTTT